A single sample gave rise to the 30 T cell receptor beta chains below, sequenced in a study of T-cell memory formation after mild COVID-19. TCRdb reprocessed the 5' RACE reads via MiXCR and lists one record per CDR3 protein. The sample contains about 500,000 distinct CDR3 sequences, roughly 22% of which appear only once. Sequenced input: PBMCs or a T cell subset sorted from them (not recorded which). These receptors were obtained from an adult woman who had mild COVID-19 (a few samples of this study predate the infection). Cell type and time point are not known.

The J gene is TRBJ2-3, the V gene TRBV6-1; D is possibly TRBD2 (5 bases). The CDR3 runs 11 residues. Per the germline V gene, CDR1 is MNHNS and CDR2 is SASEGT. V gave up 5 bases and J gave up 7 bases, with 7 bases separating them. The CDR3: CASSSGNTQYF. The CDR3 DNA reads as TGTGCCAGCAGTTCGGGAAATACGCAGTATTTT.

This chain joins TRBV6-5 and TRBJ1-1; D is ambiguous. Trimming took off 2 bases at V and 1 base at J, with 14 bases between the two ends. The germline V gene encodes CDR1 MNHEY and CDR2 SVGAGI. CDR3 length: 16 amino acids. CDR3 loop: CASSYGQRIWNTEAFF. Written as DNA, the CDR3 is TGTGCCAGCAGTTACGGGCAGCGAATATGGAACACTGAAGCTTTCTTT.

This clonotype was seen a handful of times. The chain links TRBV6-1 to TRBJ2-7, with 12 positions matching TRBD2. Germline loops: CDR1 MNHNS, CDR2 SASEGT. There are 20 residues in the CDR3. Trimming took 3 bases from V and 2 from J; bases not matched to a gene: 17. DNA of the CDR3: TGTGCCAGCAGTGAGGGCTTTCCCAGACTATCTAGCGGGGGGGCCTACGAGCAGTACTTC. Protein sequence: CASSEGFPRLSSGGAYEQYF.

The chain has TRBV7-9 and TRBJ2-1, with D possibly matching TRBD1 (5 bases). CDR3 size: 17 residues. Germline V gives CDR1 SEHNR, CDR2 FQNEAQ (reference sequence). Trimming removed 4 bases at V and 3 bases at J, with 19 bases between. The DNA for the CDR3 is TGTGCCAGCAGCTCCGGGTGGCAGGGTCCATACTACAATGAGCAGTTCTTC. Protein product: CASSSGWQGPYYNEQFF.

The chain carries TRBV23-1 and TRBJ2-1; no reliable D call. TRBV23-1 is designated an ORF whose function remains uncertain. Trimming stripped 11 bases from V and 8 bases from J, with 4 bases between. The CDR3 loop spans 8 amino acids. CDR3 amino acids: CARDEQFF. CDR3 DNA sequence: TGCGCCCGTGATGAGCAGTTCTTC.

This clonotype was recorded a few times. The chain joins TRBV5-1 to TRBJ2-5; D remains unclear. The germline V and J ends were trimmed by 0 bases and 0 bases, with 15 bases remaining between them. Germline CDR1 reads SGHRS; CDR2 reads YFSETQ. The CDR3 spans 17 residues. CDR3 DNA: TGCGCCAGCAGCTTGGGCCCCCTACACGTGTACCAAGAGACCCAGTACTTC. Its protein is CASSLGPLHVYQETQYF.

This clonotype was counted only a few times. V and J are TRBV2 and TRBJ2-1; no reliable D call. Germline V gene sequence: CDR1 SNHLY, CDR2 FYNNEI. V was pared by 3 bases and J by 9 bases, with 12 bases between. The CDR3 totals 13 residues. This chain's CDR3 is CASSDPVPGEQFF. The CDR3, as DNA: TGTGCCAGCAGTGATCCCGTACCGGGTGAGCAGTTCTTC.

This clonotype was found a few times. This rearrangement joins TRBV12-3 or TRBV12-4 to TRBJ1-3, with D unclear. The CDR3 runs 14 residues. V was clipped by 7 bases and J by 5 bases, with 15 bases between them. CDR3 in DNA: TGTGCCAGCAACAAGAGAGGCGGAAGAAACACCATATATTTT. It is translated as CASNKRGGRNTIYF.

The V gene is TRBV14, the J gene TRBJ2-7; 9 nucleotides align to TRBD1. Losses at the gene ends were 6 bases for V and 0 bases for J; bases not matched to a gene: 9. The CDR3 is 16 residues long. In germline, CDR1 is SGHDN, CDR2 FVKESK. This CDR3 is CASSSIPGQGSYEQYF. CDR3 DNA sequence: TGTGCCAGCAGTTCGATCCCGGGACAGGGCTCCTACGAGCAGTACTTC.

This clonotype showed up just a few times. CDR3 DNA sequence: TGTGCCAGCAGCCCGGGACTAGCGGGGTTGAACACCGGGGAGCTGTTTTTT. Translation gives CASSPGLAGLNTGELFF. V and J are TRBV7-9 and TRBJ2-2; 13 bases are shared with TRBD2. V was clipped by 5 bases and J by 1 base; unmatched bases: 4. This CDR3 comprises 17 residues. The germline V gene has CDR1 SEHNR and CDR2 FQNEAQ (reference sequence).

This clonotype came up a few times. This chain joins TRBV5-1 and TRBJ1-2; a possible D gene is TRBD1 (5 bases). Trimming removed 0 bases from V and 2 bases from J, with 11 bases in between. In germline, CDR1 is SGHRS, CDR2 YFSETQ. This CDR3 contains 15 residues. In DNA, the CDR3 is TGCGCCAGCAGCTTGGAAGGGGCGGGGAACTATGGCTACACCTTC. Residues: CASSLEGAGNYGYTF.

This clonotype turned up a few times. CDR3 residues: CASRLAGVYNEQFF. CDR3 DNA: TGTGCCAGCAGACTAGCGGGAGTTTACAATGAGCAGTTCTTC. The chain recombines TRBV6-2 or TRBV6-3 with TRBJ2-1; 11 bases map to TRBD2. V trimming: 6 bases; J trimming: 4 bases; junction bases outside the gene matches: 2. This CDR3 region has 14 residues. Germline values: CDR1 MNHEY, CDR2 SVGEGT.

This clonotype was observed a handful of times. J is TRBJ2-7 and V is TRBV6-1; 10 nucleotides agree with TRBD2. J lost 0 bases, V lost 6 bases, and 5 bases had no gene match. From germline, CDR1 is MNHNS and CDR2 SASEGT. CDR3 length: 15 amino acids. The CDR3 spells CASRGLAASSYEQYF. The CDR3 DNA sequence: TGTGCCAGCAGAGGACTAGCGGCTAGCTCCTACGAGCAGTACTTC.

The CDR3 coding sequence is TGTGCCAGCAGCTCCCCCTGGCCCAGAGCTAACTATGGCTACACCTTC. Its protein is CASSSPWPRANYGYTF. The genes are TRBV7-9 and TRBJ1-2, with D uncertain. V was cut by 4 bases and J by 0 bases, with 15 bases left in between. This CDR3 comprises 16 residues. Germline values: CDR1 SEHNR, CDR2 FQNEAQ (reference sequence).

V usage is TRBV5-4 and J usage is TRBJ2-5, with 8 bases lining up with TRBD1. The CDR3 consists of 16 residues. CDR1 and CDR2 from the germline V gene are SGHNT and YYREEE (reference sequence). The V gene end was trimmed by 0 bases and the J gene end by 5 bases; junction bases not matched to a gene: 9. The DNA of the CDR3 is TGTGCCAGCAGCTTGGGGACAGGGAGTAATGGGGAGACCCAGTACTTC. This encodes CASSLGTGSNGETQYF.

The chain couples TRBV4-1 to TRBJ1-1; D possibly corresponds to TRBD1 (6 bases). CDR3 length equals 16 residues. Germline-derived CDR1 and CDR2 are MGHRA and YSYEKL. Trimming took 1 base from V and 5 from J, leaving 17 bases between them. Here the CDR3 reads CASSQAPGQLLTEAFF. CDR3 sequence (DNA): TGCGCCAGCAGCCAAGCCCCTGGACAGTTATTGACTGAAGCTTTCTTT.

The CDR3 spells CASSFTGFNSPLHF. The CDR3 DNA is TGTGCCAGCAGTTTCACAGGGTTTAATTCACCCCTCCACTTT. The rearrangement uses TRBV12-3 or TRBV12-4 and TRBJ1-6, with D perhaps TRBD1 (6 bases). Deletions cut 3 bases from V and 6 bases from J, with 9 bases between. The CDR3 sequence is 14 residues long.

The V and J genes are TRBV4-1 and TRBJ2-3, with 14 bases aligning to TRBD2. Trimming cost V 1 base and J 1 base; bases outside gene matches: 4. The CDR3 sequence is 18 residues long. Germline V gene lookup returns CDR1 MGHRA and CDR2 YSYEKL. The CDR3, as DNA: TGCGCCAGCAGCCAAGTTGGGGGACTAGCGGGGGGCACAGATACGCAGTATTTT. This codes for CASSQVGGLAGGTDTQYF.

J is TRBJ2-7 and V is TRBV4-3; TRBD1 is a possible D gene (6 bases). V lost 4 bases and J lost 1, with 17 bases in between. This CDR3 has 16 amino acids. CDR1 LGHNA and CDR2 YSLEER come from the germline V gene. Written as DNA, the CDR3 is TGCGCCAGCAGCCTCCACGGGCAGGACAGATCCTACGAGCAGTACTTC. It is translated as CASSLHGQDRSYEQYF.

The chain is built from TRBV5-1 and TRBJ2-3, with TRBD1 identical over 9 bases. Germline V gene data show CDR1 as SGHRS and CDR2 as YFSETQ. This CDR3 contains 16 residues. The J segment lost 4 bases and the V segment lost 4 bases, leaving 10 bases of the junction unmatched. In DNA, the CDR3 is TGCGCCAGCAGCCTTCACGGACAGGGGACGGCAGATACGCAGTATTTT. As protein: CASSLHGQGTADTQYF.

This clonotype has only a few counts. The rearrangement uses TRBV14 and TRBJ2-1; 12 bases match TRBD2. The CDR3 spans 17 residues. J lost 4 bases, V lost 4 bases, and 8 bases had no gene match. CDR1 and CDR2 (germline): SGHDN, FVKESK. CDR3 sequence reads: CASSRGTSGRFYNEQFF. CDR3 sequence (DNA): TGTGCCAGCAGCCGCGGAACTAGCGGGAGGTTTTACAATGAGCAGTTCTTC.

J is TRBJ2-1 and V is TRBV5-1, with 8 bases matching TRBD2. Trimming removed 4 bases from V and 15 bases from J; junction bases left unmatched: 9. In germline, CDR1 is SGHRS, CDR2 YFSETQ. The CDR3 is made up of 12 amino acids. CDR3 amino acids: CASSITGTSPFF. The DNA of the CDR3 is TGCGCCAGCAGCATAACCGGGACTAGTCCGTTCTTC.

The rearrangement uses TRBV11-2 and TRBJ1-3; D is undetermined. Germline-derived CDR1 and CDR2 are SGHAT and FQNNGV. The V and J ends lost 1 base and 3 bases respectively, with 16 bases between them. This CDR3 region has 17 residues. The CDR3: CASSLVPLSRGGNTIYF. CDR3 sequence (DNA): TGTGCCAGCAGCTTAGTCCCGCTCTCGCGGGGTGGAAACACCATATATTTT. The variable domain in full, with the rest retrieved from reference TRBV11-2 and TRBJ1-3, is EAGVAQSPRYKIIEKRQSVAFWCNPISGHATLYWYQQILGQGPKLLIQFQNNGVVDDSQLPKDRFSAERLKGVDSTLKIQPAKLEDSAVYLCASSLVPLSRGGNTIYFGEGSWLTVV.

This CDR3 reads CASSTTGGHGETQYF. In DNA form, the CDR3 reads TGTGCCAGCAGCACCACAGGGGGCCACGGAGAGACCCAGTACTTC. J is TRBJ2-5 and V is TRBV3-1; TRBD1 matches 9 bases. This CDR3 region has 15 residues. After removal of 5 bases from V and 4 bases from J, the junction contained 8 bases not matched to a gene. CDR1 and CDR2 (germline): LGHDT, YNNKEL (reference sequence).

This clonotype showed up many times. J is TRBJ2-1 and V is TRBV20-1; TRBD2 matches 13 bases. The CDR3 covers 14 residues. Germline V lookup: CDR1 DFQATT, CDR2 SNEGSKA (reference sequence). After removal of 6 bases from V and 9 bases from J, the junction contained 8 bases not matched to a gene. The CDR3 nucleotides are TGCAGTGCGCCAGGACTAGCGGGAGTCGGTGAGCAGTTCTTC. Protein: CSAPGLAGVGEQFF.

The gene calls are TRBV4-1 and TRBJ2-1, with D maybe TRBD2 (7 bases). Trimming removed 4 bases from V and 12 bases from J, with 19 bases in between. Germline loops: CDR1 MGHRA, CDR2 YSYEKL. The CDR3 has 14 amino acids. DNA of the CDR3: TGCGCCAGCAGCCCCCCGGGGGGCTCCGGTGGGCAGTTCTTC. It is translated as CASSPPGGSGGQFF.

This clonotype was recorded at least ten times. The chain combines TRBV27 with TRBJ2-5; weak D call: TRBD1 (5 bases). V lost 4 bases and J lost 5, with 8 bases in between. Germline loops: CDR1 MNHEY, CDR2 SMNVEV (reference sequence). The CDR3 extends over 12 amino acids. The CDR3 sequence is CASSSRQETQYF. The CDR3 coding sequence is TGTGCCAGCAGTTCTAGACAGGAGACCCAGTACTTC.

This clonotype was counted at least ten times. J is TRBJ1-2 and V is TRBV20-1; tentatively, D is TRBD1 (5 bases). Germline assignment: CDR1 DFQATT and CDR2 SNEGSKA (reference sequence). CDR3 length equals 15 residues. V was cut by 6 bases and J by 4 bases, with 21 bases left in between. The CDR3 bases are TGCAGTGCCAGTTCTTCGGCCGAAAGGGGCTATGGCTACACCTTC. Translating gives CSASSSAERGYGYTF.

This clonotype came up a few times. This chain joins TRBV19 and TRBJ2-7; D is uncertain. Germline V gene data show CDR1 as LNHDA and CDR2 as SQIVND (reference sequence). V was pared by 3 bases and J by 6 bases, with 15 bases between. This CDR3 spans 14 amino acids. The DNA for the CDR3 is TGTGCCAGTAGTATGGGAAACGTTTTGACCGAGCAGTACTTC. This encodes CASSMGNVLTEQYF.

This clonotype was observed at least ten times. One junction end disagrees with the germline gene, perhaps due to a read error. The CDR3 is CASSPGQGSYEQYF. CDR3 DNA sequence: TGTGCCAGCAGCCCCGGGCAGGGGTCCTACGAGCAGTACTTC. The chain uses TRBV5-1 and TRBJ2-7, with a weak D call TRBD1 (6 bases). The length of the CDR3 is 14 residues. Looked up from germline, CDR1 is SGHRS and CDR2 is YFSETQ.